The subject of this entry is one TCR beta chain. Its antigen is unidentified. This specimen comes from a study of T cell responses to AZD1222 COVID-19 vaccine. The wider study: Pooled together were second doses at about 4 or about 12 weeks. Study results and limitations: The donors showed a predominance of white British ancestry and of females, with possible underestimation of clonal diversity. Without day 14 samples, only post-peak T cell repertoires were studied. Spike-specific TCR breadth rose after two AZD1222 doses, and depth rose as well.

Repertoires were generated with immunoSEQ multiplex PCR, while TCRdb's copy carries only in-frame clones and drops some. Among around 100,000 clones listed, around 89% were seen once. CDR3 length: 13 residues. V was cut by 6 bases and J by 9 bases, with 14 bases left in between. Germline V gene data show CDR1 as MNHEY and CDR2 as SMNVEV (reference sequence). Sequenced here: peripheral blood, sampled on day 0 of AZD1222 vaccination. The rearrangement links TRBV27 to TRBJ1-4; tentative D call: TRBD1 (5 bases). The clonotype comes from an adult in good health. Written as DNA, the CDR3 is TGTGCCAGCAGCCTGGGGCTAGGTCAAAAACTGTTTTTT. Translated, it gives CASSLGLGQKLFF.